This entry describes one T cell receptor (beta chain). Its antigen is still unknown. CDR1 is SGHVS and CDR2 is FQNEAQ in the germline V gene. CDR3 size: 15 residues. This entry is derived from a study of monozygotic twins with inflammatory bowel disease. Points from the study as a whole: Different subtypes (of T cells) could not be told apart from one another.

UMIs incorporating a 6-nucleotide sample barcode were appended by means of template switching. TCRdb reworked the 5' RACE reads into one entry per CDR3 protein, no DNA. The table gives 300,000 to 350,000 distinct CDR3 sequences; the top ten clones make up approximately 2% of it. Every donor provided one blood sample measuring 2.5 ml. Sequencing was carried out using blood. The gene calls are TRBV7-8 and TRBJ2-7; checking the TCRdb D call of TRBD1 is not possible without DNA. This clonotype originated in a human donor with ulcerative colitis or Crohn's disease, or a healthy co-twin of an affected twin (not recorded which). Here the CDR3 reads CASSLSRQGFGEQYF.